This T cell receptor beta chain was documented in a study of shared clonotypes between healthy human individuals. Study outcomes and limitations: Relative to clonotypes present in all four donors, those not shared had lower generation probabilities. Though the depth was large, rarefaction showed that sorted-subset sequencing was incomplete.

For this clone: Antigen specificity is unknown.

Cells designated naive CD8 were CD45RO-negative and were positively selected for CCR7, with terminally differentiated effector memory CD45RA+ cells excluded. Adult Caucasians living in Nashville, Tennessee made up all of the donors. Replicate PCRs from sorted subsets contained approximately 200 ng DNA, which is roughly 30,000 T cell genomes. Sequencing was performed with immunoSEQ multiplex PCR; in TCRdb, only in-frame clones are kept and a portion is missing. The sample yields 2 million to 2.5 million clones, 85% to 95% seen once. This CDR3 has 15 amino acids. The V end lost 8 bases, the J end lost 0 bases, and 19 bases lay between the germline ends. Germline values: CDR1 GTSNPN, CDR2 SVGIG (reference sequence).

Sequenced: naive CD8+ T cells from PBMCs. The clonotype comes from a man aged 18 to 30 in good health. Some clones in this sample may be carry-over from other donors' samples. The gene calls are TRBV30 and TRBJ2-5, with D perhaps TRBD2 (5 bases). The CDR3 DNA follows: TGTGCCCGCACCCACGGGATGGGGTACCAAGAGACCCAGTACTTC. Its translation: CARTHGMGYQETQYF.